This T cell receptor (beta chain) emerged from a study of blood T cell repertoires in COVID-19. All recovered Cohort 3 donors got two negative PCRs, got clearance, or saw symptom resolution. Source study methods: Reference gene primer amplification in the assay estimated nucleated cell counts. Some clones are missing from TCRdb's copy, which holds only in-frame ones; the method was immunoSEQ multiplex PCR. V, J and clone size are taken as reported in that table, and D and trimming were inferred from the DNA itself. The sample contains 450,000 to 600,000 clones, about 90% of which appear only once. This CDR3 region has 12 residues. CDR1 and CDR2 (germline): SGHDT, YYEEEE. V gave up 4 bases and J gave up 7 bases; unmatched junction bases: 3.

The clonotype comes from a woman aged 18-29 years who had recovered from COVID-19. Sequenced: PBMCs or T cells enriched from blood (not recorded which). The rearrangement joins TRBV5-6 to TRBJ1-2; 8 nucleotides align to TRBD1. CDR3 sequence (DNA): TGTGCCAGCAGCCAGGACAGGGTTGGCTACACCTTC. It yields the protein CASSQDRVGYTF.